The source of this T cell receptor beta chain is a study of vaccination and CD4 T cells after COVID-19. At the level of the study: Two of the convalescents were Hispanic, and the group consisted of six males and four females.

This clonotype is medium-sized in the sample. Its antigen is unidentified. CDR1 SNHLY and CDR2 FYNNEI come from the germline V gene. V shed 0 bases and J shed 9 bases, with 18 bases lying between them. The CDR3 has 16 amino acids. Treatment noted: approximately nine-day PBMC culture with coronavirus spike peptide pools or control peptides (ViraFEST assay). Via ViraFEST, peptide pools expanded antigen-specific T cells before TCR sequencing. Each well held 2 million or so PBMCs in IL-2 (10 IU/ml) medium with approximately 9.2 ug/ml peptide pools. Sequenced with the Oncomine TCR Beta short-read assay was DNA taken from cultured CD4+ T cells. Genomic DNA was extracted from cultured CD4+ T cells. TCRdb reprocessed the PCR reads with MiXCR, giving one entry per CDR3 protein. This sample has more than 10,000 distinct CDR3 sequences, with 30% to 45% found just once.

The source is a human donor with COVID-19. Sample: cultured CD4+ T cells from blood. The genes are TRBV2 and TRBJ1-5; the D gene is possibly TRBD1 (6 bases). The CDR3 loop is CASSEAAGGGGGPQHF. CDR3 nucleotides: TGTGCCAGCAGTGAAGCGGCTGGGGGCGGGGGGGGGCCCCAGCATTTT.